A selection of T cell receptor beta chains follows, all from one sample in a study of T cells in Graves' hyperthyroidism and ophthalmopathy. TCRdb analysed the multiplex PCR reads with MiXCR anew, one entry per CDR3 protein. The sample consists of some 600,000 distinct CDR3 sequences, around 13% of them appearing once. The sequenced sample was blood. These receptors came from a woman in her thirties with Graves' hyperthyroidism that later progressed to Graves' ophthalmopathy. Both conserved end residues are part of each CDR3. D genes are given only for firm matches. Not all rows give a size; the values are once, few, many and, for expanded clones, a class.

clone size | J gene | D gene | V gene | CDR3 protein | CDR3 DNA
many | TRBJ2-2 | TRBD2 | TRBV7-3 | CASSSSGASTGELFF | TGTGCCAGCAGCTCAAGCGGGGCCAGCACCGGGGAGCTGTTTTTT
many | TRBJ2-7 | - | TRBV20-1 | CSARDSNGPYEQYF | TGCAGTGCTAGAGATAGTAACGGCCCCTACGAGCAGTACTTC
many | TRBJ2-1 | TRBD1 | TRBV2 | CASSFGTGGPGSYNEQFF | TGTGCCAGCAGTTTCGGGACAGGGGGACCTGGGTCCTACAATGAGCAGTTCTTC
many | TRBJ2-7 | - | TRBV6-1 | CASSQLASYEQYF | TGTGCCAGCAGTCAACTAGCCTCCTACGAGCAGTACTTC
many | TRBJ2-1 | TRBD2 | TRBV28 | CASTLDRLAGDNEQFF | TGTGCCAGCACATTAGACCGTCTAGCGGGGGACAATGAGCAGTTCTTC
few | TRBJ2-7 | TRBD1 | TRBV6-1 | CASSYTGAAYEQYF | TGTGCCAGCAGTTACACAGGGGCCGCGTACGAGCAGTACTTC
many | TRBJ2-5 | - | TRBV27 | CATRPRGGGETQYF | TGTGCCACACGACCGAGGGGCGGAGGGGAGACCCAGTACTTC
- | TRBJ2-4 | - | TRBV6-1 | CASSTGRENIQYF | TGTGCCAGCAGTACGGGACGAGAAAACATTCAGTACTTC
once | TRBJ1-5 | - | TRBV27 | CASSAAPGTRNHQPQHF | TGTGCCAGCAGTGCAGCCCCTGGGACAAGGAATCATCAGCCCCAGCATTTT
many | TRBJ2-7 | TRBD2 | TRBV25-1 | CASSEWEGAGANRGYEQYF | TGTGCCAGCAGTGAATGGGAGGGAGCGGGAGCCAATCGGGGTTACGAGCAGTACTTC
- | TRBJ1-5 | - | TRBV6-2/TRBV6-3 | CASHGGAWPRHF | TGTGCCAGCCATGGGGGTGCGTGGCCCCGGCATTTT
few | TRBJ2-2 | - | TRBV4-2 | CASSQGSGDTGELFF | TGTGCCAGCAGCCAAGGTTCAGGGGACACCGGGGAGCTGTTTTTT
- | TRBJ1-1 | - | TRBV3-1 | CASSQESGNTEAFF | TGTGCCAGCAGCCAAGAATCTGGCAACACTGAAGCTTTCTTT
- | TRBJ1-1 | - | TRBV20-1 | CSATSGQNTEAFF | TGCAGTGCTACTTCGGGACAGAACACTGAAGCTTTCTTT
few | TRBJ2-1 | TRBD1 | TRBV9 | CASSVATTGVNNEQFF | TGTGCCAGCAGCGTAGCTACGACAGGGGTTAACAATGAGCAGTTCTTC
many | TRBJ2-5 | TRBD1 | TRBV12-3/TRBV12-4 | CASSFGTGEIETQYF | TGTGCCAGCAGTTTTGGGACAGGGGAGATTGAGACCCAGTACTTC
- | TRBJ2-1 | TRBD1 | TRBV30 | CAWSHSTGAQFF | TGTGCCTGGAGCCACTCCACAGGGGCGCAGTTCTTC
many | TRBJ2-1 | - | TRBV28 | CASSLITSSYNEQFF | TGTGCCAGCAGTTTAATCACCTCTTCCTACAATGAGCAGTTCTTC
few | TRBJ2-7 | TRBD1 | TRBV18 | CASSPPGGQGPYEQYF | TGTGCCAGCTCACCACCCGGGGGACAGGGCCCCTACGAGCAGTACTTC
many | TRBJ2-1 | TRBD2 | TRBV5-1 | CASSSASGPSNEQFF | TGCGCCAGCAGCAGCGCTAGCGGGCCCTCCAATGAGCAGTTCTTC
- | TRBJ1-5 | - | TRBV2 | CASKGGGQPQHF | TGTGCCAGCAAGGGGGGGGGGCAGCCCCAGCATTTT
- | TRBJ2-2 | - | TRBV24-1 | CATSGAAKVTGELFF | TGTGCCACCAGTGGCGCCGCTAAGGTCACCGGGGAGCTGTTTTTT
few | TRBJ1-1 | TRBD1 | TRBV19 | CASNIGGLNTEAFF | TGTGCCAGTAATATAGGGGGCCTGAACACTGAAGCTTTCTTT
- | TRBJ2-1 | TRBD2 | TRBV7-3 | CASSSSGDSYNEQFF | TGTGCCAGCAGCTCTAGCGGGGATTCCTACAATGAGCAGTTCTTC